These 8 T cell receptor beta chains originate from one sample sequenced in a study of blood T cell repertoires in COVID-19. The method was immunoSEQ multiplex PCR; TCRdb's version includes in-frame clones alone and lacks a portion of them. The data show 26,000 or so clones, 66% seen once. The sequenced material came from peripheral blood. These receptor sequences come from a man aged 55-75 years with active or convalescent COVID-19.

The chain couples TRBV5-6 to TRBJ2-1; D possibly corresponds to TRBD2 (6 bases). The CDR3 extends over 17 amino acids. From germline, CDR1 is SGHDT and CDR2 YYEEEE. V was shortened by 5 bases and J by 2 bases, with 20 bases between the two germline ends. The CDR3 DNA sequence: TGTGCCAGCAGGGTGTTAAGGGGACTGCGACCCTACAATGAGCAGTTCTTC. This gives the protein CASRVLRGLRPYNEQFF.

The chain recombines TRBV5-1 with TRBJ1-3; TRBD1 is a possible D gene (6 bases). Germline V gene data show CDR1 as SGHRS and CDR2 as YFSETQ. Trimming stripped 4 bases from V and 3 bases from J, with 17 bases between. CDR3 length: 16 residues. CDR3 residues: CASSPTQGTVGNTIYF. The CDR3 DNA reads TGCGCCAGCAGCCCTACACAGGGCACGGTTGGAAACACCATATATTTT.

The CDR3 sequence: CASRIHRGLFNTEAFF. DNA of the CDR3: TGTGCCAGCAGGATCCACAGGGGATTGTTTAACACTGAAGCTTTCTTT. The V gene is TRBV5-7, the J gene TRBJ1-1; TRBD1 matches 7 bases. TRBV5-7 is identified as an open reading frame with a role that is uncertain. This CDR3 is 16 amino acids long. Unmatched junction bases numbered 12, after V lost 5 bases and J lost 2 bases.

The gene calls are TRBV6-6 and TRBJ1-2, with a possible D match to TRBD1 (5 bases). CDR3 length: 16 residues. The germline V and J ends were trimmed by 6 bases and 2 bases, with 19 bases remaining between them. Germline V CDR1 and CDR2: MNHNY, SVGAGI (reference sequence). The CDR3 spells CASRQATGRGNYGYTF. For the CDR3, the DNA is TGTGCCAGCAGACAAGCTACAGGACGTGGCAACTATGGCTACACCTTC.

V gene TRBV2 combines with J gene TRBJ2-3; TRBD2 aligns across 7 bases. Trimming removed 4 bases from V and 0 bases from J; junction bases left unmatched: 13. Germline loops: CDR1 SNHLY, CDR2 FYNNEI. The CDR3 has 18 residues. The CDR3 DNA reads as TGTGCCAGCAGTGCTTTTTGGGTCGAGCGGGGTAGCACAGATACGCAGTATTTT. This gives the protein CASSAFWVERGSTDTQYF.

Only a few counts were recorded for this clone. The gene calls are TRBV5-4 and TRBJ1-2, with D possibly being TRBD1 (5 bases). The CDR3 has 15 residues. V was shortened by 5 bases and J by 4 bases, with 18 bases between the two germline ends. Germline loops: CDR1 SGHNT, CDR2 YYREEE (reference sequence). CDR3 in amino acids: CASSPTGQGGYGYTF. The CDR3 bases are TGTGCCAGCAGTCCCACCGGGCAGGGCGGCTATGGCTACACCTTC.

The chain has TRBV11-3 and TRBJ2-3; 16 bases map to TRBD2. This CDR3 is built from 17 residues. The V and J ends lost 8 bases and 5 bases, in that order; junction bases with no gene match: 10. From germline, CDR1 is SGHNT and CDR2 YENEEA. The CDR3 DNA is TGTGCCAGCCGCCTGGGACTAGCGGGGGGGGGAGGAGATACGCAGTATTTT. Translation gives CASRLGLAGGGGDTQYF.

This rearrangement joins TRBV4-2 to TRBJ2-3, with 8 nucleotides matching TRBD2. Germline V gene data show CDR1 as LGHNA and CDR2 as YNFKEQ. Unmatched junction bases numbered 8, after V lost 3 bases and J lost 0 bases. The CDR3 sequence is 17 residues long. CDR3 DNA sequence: TGTGCCAGCAGCCAGGGACTAGTGAGTGTTAGCACAGATACGCAGTATTTT. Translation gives CASSQGLVSVSTDTQYF.